What follows are 17 T cell receptor beta chains derived from one specimen sequenced in a study of shared clonotypes between healthy human individuals. Data came from immunoSEQ multiplex PCR; TCRdb stores just in-frame clones and leaves some out. Of about a million clones listed, approximately 80% are singletons. Sequences were obtained from memory CD4+ T cells from PBMCs. Noted subset: CD45RA-negative fraction. These TCRs come from a man in his late teens or twenties in good health. Some clones in this sample may be carry-over from other donors' samples.

This chain uses TRBV19 with TRBJ1-5; a weak D match, TRBD1 (6 bases). Germline V gene lookup returns CDR1 LNHDA and CDR2 SQIVND (reference sequence). V shed 5 bases and J shed 7 bases, with 18 bases lying between them. This CDR3 spans 15 amino acids. The CDR3 nucleotides read TGTGCCAGTAGTTCCGGACAGACCTTCGGGCAGCCCCAGCATTTT. As protein: CASSSGQTFGQPQHF.

This clone was seen only a few times. The CDR3 sequence: CASSTGVEPQHF. The CDR3 region has the DNA TGTGCCAGCAGCACGGGGGTTGAGCCCCAGCATTTT. The chain couples TRBV6-5 to TRBJ1-5, with TRBD1 as a possible D gene (5 bases). The CDR3 has 12 amino acids. CDR1 is MNHEY, CDR2 SVGAGI, per germline. V lost 6 bases, J lost 8 bases, and 11 bases lay in between.

This clone was observed once. The rearrangement links TRBV15 to TRBJ2-3, with TRBD2 matching 8 bases. The CDR3 loop spans 14 amino acids. Germline V CDR1 and CDR2: LNHNV, YYDKDF (reference sequence). With V trimmed by 0 bases and J by 10 bases, 6 bases remained unmatched. The CDR3 region has the DNA TGTGCCACCAGCAGAGATATCAGGGGACTAGCGCAGTATTTT. It is translated as CATSRDIRGLAQYF.

The V call is TRBV5-1, the J call TRBJ2-1; 10 bases fit TRBD2. V dropped 0 bases and J dropped 6; count of bases not matched to a gene: 9. The CDR3 spans 17 residues. Germline V lookup: CDR1 SGHRS, CDR2 YFSETQ. In nucleotides, the CDR3 is TGCGCCAGCAGCTTGGGGACTAGCGGAGCACGATCCAATGAGCAGTTCTTC. Amino acid sequence: CASSLGTSGARSNEQFF.

The chain is built from TRBV5-6 and TRBJ2-5; D gene uncertain. V lost 1 base and J 5 bases, leaving 9 bases between the germline ends. The CDR3 extends over 13 amino acids. CDR1 and CDR2 from the germline V gene are SGHDT and YYEEEE. CDR3 DNA: TGTGCCAGCAGCTTGACAGTCTCGGAGACCCAGTACTTC. Its translation: CASSLTVSETQYF.

In DNA, the CDR3 is TGTGCCAGCAGTCAAGGGGGCGGCAATCAGCCCCAGCATTTT. Translating gives CASSQGGGNQPQHF. This chain connects TRBV27 to TRBJ1-5, with 7 nucleotides matching TRBD1. Germline CDR1 and CDR2: MNHEY and SMNVEV (reference sequence). J gave up 2 bases and V 5 bases, and 3 bases lay outside the gene matches. This CDR3 comprises 14 residues.

The chain links TRBV5-1 to TRBJ1-3; no reliable D call. Between the trimmed V and J ends, which lost 0 bases and 4 bases, there was a span of 11 bases. This CDR3 comprises 15 residues. Germline values: CDR1 SGHRS, CDR2 YFSETQ. The CDR3 DNA reads as TGCGCCAGCAGCTTGGATGGAGGGCAGGGAAACACCATATATTTT. It codes for CASSLDGGQGNTIYF.

Note on this clone: Other DNA sequences in this specimen translate into the identical CDR3. The chain recombines TRBV5-1 with TRBJ2-1; D may correspond to TRBD1 or TRBD2 (5 bases each). The CDR3 runs 17 residues. V was shortened by 1 base and J by 0 bases, with 14 bases between the two germline ends. Germline V gives CDR1 SGHRS, CDR2 YFSETQ. In nucleotides, the CDR3 is TGCGCCAGCAGCTTGCGGGGCGGCCTTAGCTCCTACAATGAGCAGTTCTTC. Encoded protein: CASSLRGGLSSYNEQFF.

The chain couples TRBV5-1 to TRBJ1-1, with a weak D call TRBD1 (5 bases). V dropped 1 base and J dropped 2 bases, with 18 bases sitting between them. The germline V gene has CDR1 SGHRS and CDR2 YFSETQ. This CDR3 is built from 17 residues. CDR3 region: CASSLQGVGLGNTEAFF. CDR3 nucleotide sequence: TGCGCCAGCAGCTTGCAGGGAGTGGGCTTGGGTAACACTGAAGCTTTCTTT.

V gene TRBV21-1 combines with J gene TRBJ2-2. TRBV21-1 is a documented pseudogene. There are 17 residues in the CDR3. The CDR3 nucleotides read TGTGCCAGCAGCCCACTAACCCGGGACCCCTGGGTCGGGGAGCTGTTTTTT. Protein sequence: CASSPLTRDPWVGELFF.

Remarks on this clone: Given a far larger clone just one base away, this is likely a sequencing read error. V gene TRBV28 combines with J gene TRBJ2-3; D is unresolved. This CDR3 spans 15 amino acids. V was trimmed by 2 bases and J by 2 bases, leaving 11 bases between them. Per the germline V gene, CDR1 is MDHEN and CDR2 is SYDVKM. CDR3 loop: CASSLRFRITDTQYF. The DNA of the CDR3 is TGTGCCAGCAGTTTAAGGTTCCGCATCACAGATACGCAGTATTTT.

This chain connects TRBV4-1 to TRBJ1-5, with D unclear. Per germline, CDR1 MGHRA and CDR2 YSYEKL. The germline V and J ends were trimmed by 1 base and 2 bases, with 12 bases remaining between them. This CDR3 has 16 amino acids. The CDR3 nucleotides are TGCGCCAGCAGCCAAGGGAACAGAGGACGCAATCAGCCCCAGCATTTT. It specifies CASSQGNRGRNQPQHF.

CDR3 nucleotides: TGTGCCAGAGGGGCCGGATCTGGGGCCAACGTCCTGACTTTC. Residues: CARGAGSGANVLTF. The chain combines TRBV6-1 with TRBJ2-6; a weak D match, TRBD1 (5 bases). The germline V gene has CDR1 MNHNS and CDR2 SASEGT. V gave up 9 bases and J gave up 1 base, with 10 bases separating them. This CDR3 has 14 amino acids.

The chain is built from TRBV7-2 and TRBJ2-7; 12 bases line up with TRBD2. The CDR3 is 15 amino acids. Germline CDR1 reads SGHTA; CDR2 reads FQGNSA. After removal of 7 bases from V and 2 bases from J, the junction contained 6 bases not matched to a gene. The CDR3, as DNA: TGTGCCAGCAAGACTAGCGGGAGTCTACCCTACGAGCAGTACTTC. Translation: CASKTSGSLPYEQYF.

CDR3 amino acids: CATSRVVDSQPQHF. The CDR3 nucleotides read TGTGCCACCAGCAGAGTTGTTGACAGTCAGCCCCAGCATTTT. This rearrangement joins TRBV15 to TRBJ1-5; maybe TRBD1 (5 bases). The V end was cut by 1 base, the J end by 6 bases, with 10 bases between. The germline gives CDR1 LNHNV, CDR2 YYDKDF (reference sequence). This CDR3 is built from 14 residues.

The chain combines TRBV30 with TRBJ2-3; 8 bases are shared with TRBD2. Germline V CDR1 and CDR2: GTSNPN, SVGIG (reference sequence). The CDR3 has 14 residues. J gave up 4 bases and V 8 bases, and 11 bases lay outside the gene matches. The CDR3 region is CARTDGRAADTQYF. CDR3 nucleotides: TGTGCCCGGACCGACGGGAGGGCAGCAGATACGCAGTATTTT.

The chain is built from TRBV21-1 and TRBJ1-5; TRBD1 is the table's D call and was not checked against the DNA. TRBV21-1 is an annotated pseudogene. The CDR3 has 17 amino acids. CDR3 in amino acids: CASSKDSDRARNQPQHF. CDR3 nucleotide sequence: TGTGCCAGCAGCAAAGATTCAGACAGGGCCCGCAATCAGCCCCAGCATTTT.